Each of the 28 T cell receptor beta chains below was sequenced from the same sample in a study of T cell clonotyping in hematopoietic cell transplantation (dated by TCRdb to the early 2020s). The meaning of the sample's time point label: recipient sample about 28 days before transplant, after cytoreduction. Library preparation employed the immunoSEQ multiplex PCR assay. TCRdb provides this immuneACCESS table in a form limited to in-frame rearrangements. Some clones are lacking; in checked studies, under half of them reflect an unresolved V gene, and why the rest are absent is not known. The sample yields about 20,000 clones; more than 70% were counted once. Approximately 8.4% of the sample is in the top ten clones. The sample consisted of peripheral blood mononuclear cells, taken before stem cell transplant. These TCRs come from a man between 50 and 59 years old with acute myeloid leukemia. Some clones in this sample may be carry-over from other donors' samples.

V usage is TRBV6-1 and J usage is TRBJ2-7; either TRBD1 or TRBD2 may fit D (5 bases each). This CDR3 is built from 15 residues. V was pared by 2 bases and J by 0 bases, with 11 bases between. CDR1 is MNHNS, CDR2 SASEGT, per germline. The CDR3 protein is CASSEFQGPSYEQYF. The CDR3 nucleotides read TGTGCCAGCAGTGAATTTCAGGGACCCTCCTACGAGCAGTACTTC.

A single count supports this clone. The rearrangement uses TRBV30 and TRBJ2-3, with a weak D call TRBD2 (6 bases). V lost 4 bases and J lost 1, with 9 bases in between. The CDR3 runs 13 residues. The germline V gene has CDR1 GTSNPN and CDR2 SVGIG (reference sequence). CDR3 residues: CAWKGGGTDTQYF. Written as DNA, the CDR3 is TGTGCCTGGAAAGGCGGGGGCACAGATACGCAGTATTTT. Variable domain in full (rest from reference TRBV30 and TRBJ2-3): SQTIHQWPATLVQPVGSPLSLECTVEGTSNPNLYWYRQAAGRGLQLLFYSVGIGQISSEVPQNLSASRPQDRQFILSSKKLLLSDSGFYLCAWKGGGTDTQYFGPGTRLTVL.

The chain carries TRBV7-9 and TRBJ2-1, with D hard to call. The germline V gene has CDR1 SEHNR and CDR2 FQNEAQ (reference sequence). The CDR3 spans 15 residues. Between the trimmed V and J ends, which lost 4 bases and 5 bases, there was a span of 15 bases. CDR3 sequence: CASSWTEVFDNEQFF. CDR3 nucleotides: TGTGCCAGCAGCTGGACCGAGGTTTTTGACAATGAGCAGTTCTTC.

The V gene is TRBV4-3, the J gene TRBJ2-3; TRBD1 matches 10 bases. Germline loops: CDR1 LGHNA, CDR2 YSLEER. CDR3 length: 15 residues. V dropped 3 bases and J dropped 3; count of bases not matched to a gene: 3. The CDR3 here is CASSQGTGETDTQYF. CDR3 coding DNA: TGCGCCAGCAGCCAGGGGACAGGGGAGACAGATACGCAGTATTTT.

The chain carries TRBV4-1 and TRBJ2-1; the match to TRBD2 covers 10 bases. The germline V gene encodes CDR1 MGHRA and CDR2 YSYEKL. With 3 bases clipped from V and 1 base from J, the junction kept 18 bases outside the gene matches. The CDR3 has 21 amino acids. CDR3 sequence: CASSQAPLKAGGTSSYNEQFF. In DNA, the CDR3 is TGCGCCAGCAGCCAGGCTCCCCTCAAAGCGGGGGGGACAAGTTCCTACAATGAGCAGTTCTTC.

The chain combines TRBV28 with TRBJ1-1; D gene unclear. The CDR3 covers 15 residues. Germline assignment: CDR1 MDHEN and CDR2 SYDVKM. V lost 5 bases and J 3 bases, leaving 16 bases between the germline ends. CDR3 in amino acids: CASSPALDGYTEAFF. CDR3 nucleotide sequence: TGTGCCAGCAGTCCCGCCCTAGATGGTTACACTGAAGCTTTCTTT. Variable domain in full (rest from reference TRBV28 and TRBJ1-1): DVKVTQSSRYLVKRTGEKVFLECVQDMDHENMFWYRQDPGLGLRLIYFSYDVKMKEKGDIPEGYSVSREKKERFSLILESASTNQTSMYLCASSPALDGYTEAFFGQGTRLTVV.

The chain uses TRBV27 and TRBJ2-7; 8 nucleotides align to TRBD1. There are 15 residues in the CDR3. Germline V gives CDR1 MNHEY, CDR2 SMNVEV (reference sequence). Trimming removed 4 bases from V and 2 bases from J; junction bases left unmatched: 7. CDR3 loop: CASSSPGQATYEQYF. DNA for the CDR3: TGTGCCAGCAGTTCACCGGGACAGGCAACCTACGAGCAGTACTTC.

The chain is built from TRBV4-3 and TRBJ2-1; 9 nucleotides agree with TRBD2. Germline V gives CDR1 LGHNA, CDR2 YSLEER. V lost 3 bases, J lost 9 bases, and 12 bases stayed unmatched. The CDR3 is made up of 16 amino acids. CDR3 protein: CASSQVPGGGAFEQFF. In DNA, the CDR3 is TGCGCCAGCAGCCAGGTCCCCGGCGGGGGGGCCTTTGAGCAGTTCTTC.

This clone was observed a handful of times. The V and J genes are TRBV11-2 and TRBJ2-4; D uncertain. Germline assignment: CDR1 SGHAT and CDR2 FQNNGV. This CDR3 region has 14 residues. V was shortened by 5 bases and J by 4 bases, with 12 bases between the two germline ends. CDR3 sequence: CASSLGVSKNIQYF. CDR3 coding DNA: TGTGCCAGCAGCCTAGGTGTCAGTAAAAACATTCAGTACTTC.

The chain couples TRBV9 to TRBJ1-2; 7 bases line up with TRBD1. This CDR3 contains 12 residues. Germline CDR1 reads SGDLS; CDR2 reads YYNGEE. V gave up 4 bases and J gave up 8 bases; unmatched junction bases: 5. The CDR3 loop reads CASSPQGGGYTF. Written as DNA, the CDR3 is TGTGCCAGCAGCCCTCAGGGGGGGGGCTACACCTTC. The full variable domain, with the rest looked up from reference TRBV9 and TRBJ1-2, is DSGVTQTPKHLITATGQRVTLRCSPRSGDLSVYWYQQSLDQGLQFLIQYYNGEERAKGNILERFSAQQFPDLHSELNLSSLELGDSALYFCASSPQGGGYTFGSGTRLTVV.

The chain employs TRBV10-3 and TRBJ1-2; tentative D call: TRBD1 (5 bases). The CDR3 contains 14 residues. In germline, CDR1 is ENHRY, CDR2 SYGVKD. Trimming took 0 bases from V and 4 from J, leaving 9 bases between them. This CDR3 reads CAISESGRRYGYTF. CDR3 coding DNA: TGTGCCATCAGTGAGTCGGGACGGCGCTATGGCTACACCTTC.

The chain carries TRBV10-2 and TRBJ1-4; D remains unclear. With 3 bases removed from V and 8 bases from J, the gap between germline ends came to 10 bases. From germline, CDR1 is WSHSY and CDR2 SAAADI. The CDR3 spans 13 residues. The CDR3 here is CASSDSGYEKLFF. CDR3 DNA: TGCGCCAGCAGTGATTCGGGTTACGAAAAACTGTTTTTT.

This chain joins TRBV4-2 and TRBJ2-1; tentative D call: TRBD2 (7 bases). The CDR3 is 16 residues long. In germline, CDR1 is LGHNA, CDR2 YNFKEQ. V was clipped by 1 base and J by 3 bases, with 13 bases between them. Written as DNA, the CDR3 is TGTGCCAGCAGCCAAGGGGGGGGCCCCTTCTACAATGAGCAGTTCTTC. Amino acid sequence: CASSQGGGPFYNEQFF.

The chain is built from TRBV11-1 and TRBJ2-7; possible D gene TRBD2, 6 bases. The CDR3 covers 17 residues. The V gene's germline CDR1 is SGHAT and CDR2 FQDESV (reference sequence). V lost 5 bases and J 0 bases, leaving 20 bases between the germline ends. Here the CDR3 reads CASSALLWGDGSYEQYF. The CDR3, as DNA: TGTGCCAGCAGCGCCCTTCTTTGGGGGGACGGCTCCTACGAGCAGTACTTC.

There are a few counts of this clone. The V and J genes are TRBV27 and TRBJ1-3; D gene unclear. The CDR3 has 16 residues. CDR1 and CDR2 (germline): MNHEY, SMNVEV (reference sequence). Trimming stripped 6 bases from V and 0 bases from J, with 15 bases between. CDR3 region: CASSLRQPSSGNTIYF. Written as DNA, the CDR3 is TGTGCCAGCAGCCTGCGGCAGCCGAGCTCTGGAAACACCATATATTTT.

A few counts support this clone. This chain connects TRBV19 to TRBJ1-2, with D unresolved. Germline V gives CDR1 LNHDA, CDR2 SQIVND (reference sequence). Trimming cost V 6 bases and J 3 bases, with 14 bases left between them. CDR3 length equals 14 residues. The CDR3 spells CASSASTAYYGYTF. The DNA of the CDR3 is TGTGCCAGTAGCGCGTCTACTGCTTACTATGGCTACACCTTC.

The chain recombines TRBV9 with TRBJ2-2; 12 positions agree with TRBD2. CDR1 is SGDLS, CDR2 YYNGEE, per germline. This CDR3 is built from 15 residues. J lost 6 bases, V lost 2 bases, and 2 bases had no gene match. CDR3 in DNA: TGTGCCAGCAGCGTCCTAGCGGGGGGGCCCGGGGAGCTGTTTTTT. Protein sequence: CASSVLAGGPGELFF.

The chain recombines TRBV7-2 with TRBJ2-5; 9 bases map to TRBD2. Germline V gene sequence: CDR1 SGHTA, CDR2 FQGNSA. After removal of 3 bases from V and 3 bases from J, the junction contained 2 bases not matched to a gene. The CDR3 covers 14 residues. Here the CDR3 reads CASSLRLAEETQYF. The CDR3 DNA is TGTGCCAGCAGCTTGCGACTAGCGGAAGAGACCCAGTACTTC.

V is TRBV6-5 and J is TRBJ1-1, with TRBD1 as a possible D gene (6 bases). Trimming cost V 7 bases and J 5 bases, with 14 bases left between them. The CDR3 length is 13 residues. CDR1 and CDR2 (germline): MNHEY, SVGAGI. Written as DNA, the CDR3 is TGTGCCAGCACCCAGGGGCCCCGTACTGAAGCTTTCTTT. Protein: CASTQGPRTEAFF.

The genes are TRBV29-1 and TRBJ2-5; 7 bases are shared with TRBD2. Trimming removed 6 bases from V and 2 bases from J; junction bases left unmatched: 18. CDR3 length: 17 amino acids. Germline V gene lookup returns CDR1 SQVTM and CDR2 ANQGSEA. The CDR3 nucleotides are TGCAGCGTCGTGGGGGAGACGGGTCGGCGGGGGCAAGAGACCCAGTACTTC. Protein sequence: CSVVGETGRRGQETQYF.

V is TRBV5-1 and J is TRBJ1-2; no clear D gene. V lost 1 base and J 8 bases, leaving 12 bases between the germline ends. CDR3 length: 13 residues. Germline-derived CDR1 and CDR2 are SGHRS and YFSETQ. The CDR3 DNA sequence: TGCGCCAGCAGCTTGCAAGGGATCGGGGGCTACACCTTC. Protein: CASSLQGIGGYTF.

The rearrangement uses TRBV11-2 and TRBJ1-1; D possibly corresponds to TRBD1 (6 bases). V lost 8 bases, J lost 3 bases, and 13 bases lay in between. Germline V gene data show CDR1 as SGHAT and CDR2 as FQNNGV. CDR3 length: 13 amino acids. CDR3: CASGQNSYTEAFF. The CDR3 bases are TGTGCCAGCGGACAGAACAGCTACACTGAAGCTTTCTTT.

This chain uses TRBV19 with TRBJ1-1; the match to TRBD1 covers 10 bases. The germline V gene encodes CDR1 LNHDA and CDR2 SQIVND (reference sequence). There are 15 residues in the CDR3. V shed 7 bases and J 3 bases; nucleotides not matched to a gene: 8. CDR3 nucleotides: TGTGCCAGTACCTCGTGGGGGACAGGGGACACTGAAGCTTTCTTT. Amino acids: CASTSWGTGDTEAFF.

This rearrangement joins TRBV2 to TRBJ1-5; D is possibly TRBD1 (6 bases). Trimming stripped 5 bases from V and 7 bases from J, with 21 bases between. The germline V gene has CDR1 SNHLY and CDR2 FYNNEI. The CDR3 is 16 amino acids. The chain's CDR3 is CASSNNPGQSGQPQHF. CDR3 DNA: TGTGCCAGCAGTAACAACCCCGGACAGTCAGGGCAGCCCCAGCATTTT.

The rearrangement uses TRBV6-5 and TRBJ1-1; 8 nucleotides agree with TRBD1. Germline CDR1 is MNHEY and CDR2 is SVGAGI. Germline trimming cut 4 bases from V and 4 bases from J; bases unmatched to any gene: 8. CDR3 length: 15 residues. CDR3 nucleotides: TGTGCCAGCAGTTCACTGACAGGGGAGGGCACTGAAGCTTTCTTT. Its protein product is CASSSLTGEGTEAFF.

DNA for the CDR3: TGTGCCAGCAACAAGGGAGGGTACGAGCAGTACTTC. The encoded protein is CASNKGGYEQYF. This chain joins TRBV5-6 and TRBJ2-7; 7 nucleotides agree with TRBD2. The CDR3 totals 12 residues. Germline CDR1 is SGHDT and CDR2 is YYEEEE. V was pared by 6 bases and J by 4 bases, with 4 bases of the junction left unmatched.

CDR3: CASSGYRGINEKLFF. CDR3 in DNA: TGTGCCAGCAGCGGGTACAGGGGAATTAATGAAAAACTGTTTTTT. The chain joins TRBV7-2 to TRBJ1-4, with 7 bases identical to TRBD1. The CDR3 covers 15 residues. J gave up 4 bases and V 5 bases, and 7 bases lay outside the gene matches. Germline V gives CDR1 SGHTA, CDR2 FQGNSA.

This CDR3 reads CAWSHGLNTEAFF. The CDR3 DNA sequence: TGTGCCTGGAGTCACGGACTAAACACTGAAGCTTTCTTT. The chain couples TRBV30 to TRBJ1-1; D unresolved. CDR1 and CDR2 (germline): GTSNPN, SVGIG (reference sequence). The CDR3 is 13 residues long. V was cut by 2 bases and J by 2 bases, with 9 bases left in between.